A selection of T cell receptor beta chains follows, all from one sample in a study of cytomegalovirus exposure and HLA in healthy donors. TCRdb keeps only in-frame clones here, not all; method: immunoSEQ multiplex PCR. The sample shows about 130,000 clones, approximately 72% of them seen only once. The sequenced sample was PBMCs. The receptors come from a human donor in good health. The conserved cysteine and the conserved F or W are not part of the CDR3 here.

len,v_gene,CDR3aa
13,TRBV5-1,ASSTGTSGRHEQF
12,TRBV25-1,ASRQGADTGELF
12,TRBV6-6,ASSFGQGPMAQH
13,TRBV5-4,ASSSGAKLGAGYT
17,TRBV11-2,ASSPTGTGGFIGNQPQH
11,TRBV5-1,ASSLGHRNTIY
14,TRBV28,ASSPTGQGLQETQY
13,TRBV6-5,ASSYSLGSGVVQY
16,TRBV9,ASSVEGGQLLSQSTIY
12,TRBV4-2,ASSPGQVGNTIY
10,TRBV28,ASSLRTGVAF
11,TRBV7-9,ASSARQGHGYT
7,TRBV29-1,SATPEAF
12,TRBV6-1,ASLGSGGADEQF
12,TRBV5-1,ASSLAGGDYEQY
12,TRBV18,ASSPKQENSPLH
18,TRBV21-1,ASSKAARQGAPNRSYEQY
13,TRBV6-1,ASSSRWAQNQPQH
10,TRBV29-1,SVLTGKETQY
16,TRBV7-7,ASSPGLAGGVVQETQY
13,TRBV5-4,ASSPPSAENTEAF
11,TRBV29-1,SVAHRGSYGYT
11,TRBV19,ASRRTGVETQY
16,TRBV11-2,ASSLGRLAALAKNIQY